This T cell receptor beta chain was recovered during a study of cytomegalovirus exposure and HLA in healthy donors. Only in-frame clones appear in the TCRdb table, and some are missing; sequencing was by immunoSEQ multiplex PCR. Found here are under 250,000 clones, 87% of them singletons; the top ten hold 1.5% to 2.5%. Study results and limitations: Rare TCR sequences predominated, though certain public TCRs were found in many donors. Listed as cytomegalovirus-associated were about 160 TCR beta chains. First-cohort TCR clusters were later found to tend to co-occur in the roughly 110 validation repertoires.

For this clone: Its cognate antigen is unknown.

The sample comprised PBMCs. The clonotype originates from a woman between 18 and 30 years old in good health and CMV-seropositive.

The DNA of the CDR3 is TGTGCCAGCAGCCAAGAACCCCGCCCGCTAGCGGGCGAGCAGTACTTC. Amino acids: CASSQEPRPLAGEQYF. This chain connects TRBV14 to TRBJ2-7; TRBD2 matches at 8 bases. V lost 0 bases and J lost 6; bases outside the gene matches: 10. The CDR3 is 16 amino acids. CDR1 is SGHDN and CDR2 is FVKESK in the germline V gene.